The 8 T cell receptor beta chains in this list originate from one sample, sequenced in a study of human T cells and chemical hapten exposure. The time point: patch test 3, about 24 weeks after DPC sensitization. The treatment denotes: therapeutic diphenylcyclopropenone sensitization with weekly scalp DPC. MiXCR, run by TCRdb on the RACE reads, gives a single entry per CDR3 protein. This sample yields about 200,000 distinct CDR3 sequences, of which around 25% are seen a single time; about 2.5% belongs to the top ten. Sequenced material: whole blood, taken in connection with sensitization to the hapten diphenylcyclopropenone (DPC). These receptors were taken from a woman aged 40 to 50 with alopecia areata. Some clones in this sample may be carry-over from other donors' samples.

There are a few counts of this clonotype. V gene TRBV29-1 combines with J gene TRBJ2-3, with TRBD1 matching 10 bases. V trimming: 7 bases; J trimming: 1 base; junction bases outside the gene matches: 5. The CDR3 is 14 residues long. CDR1 and CDR2 (germline): SQVTM, ANQGSEA. The CDR3 DNA follows: TGCAGCGCTACCGGGACAGGGGGCACAGATACGCAGTATTTT. It is translated as CSATGTGGTDTQYF.

This rearrangement joins TRBV11-2 to TRBJ2-5, with a possible D match to TRBD2 (5 bases). Trimming removed 6 bases from V and 10 bases from J, with 18 bases in between. The CDR3 is 13 amino acids. CDR1 is SGHAT, CDR2 FQNNGV, per germline. CDR3 sequence: CASSYHLPGNQYF. CDR3 bases: TGTGCCAGCAGTTATCACTTACCGGGGAACCAGTACTTC.

The J gene is TRBJ2-7, the V gene TRBV27; possibly TRBD1 for D (6 bases). The CDR3 is made up of 15 amino acids. From germline, CDR1 is MNHEY and CDR2 SMNVEV (reference sequence). V shed 5 bases and J shed 7 bases, with 21 bases lying between them. This chain's CDR3 is CASSLLPGTSGEQYF. CDR3 coding DNA: TGTGCCAGCAGTCTTCTTCCCGGGACATCGGGGGAGCAGTACTTC.

The V gene is TRBV7-2, the J gene TRBJ2-2; TRBD2 matches at 9 bases. The CDR3 has 15 amino acids. CDR1 and CDR2 (germline): SGHTA, FQGNSA. J lost 4 bases, V lost 2 bases, and 2 bases had no gene match. As DNA, the CDR3 is TGTGCCAGCAGCTTACGACTAGCGGTCACCGGGGAGCTGTTTTTT. Its protein is CASSLRLAVTGELFF. Looking up the rest from reference TRBV7-2 and TRBJ2-2 gives the full variable domain: GAGVSQSPSNKVTEKGKDVELRCDPISGHTALYWYRQSLGQGLEFLIYFQGNSAPDKSGLPSDRFSAERTGGSVSTLTIQRTQQEDSAVYLCASSLRLAVTGELFFGEGSRLTVL.

This clonotype was detected a few times. J is TRBJ2-7 and V is TRBV12-3 or TRBV12-4, with D unresolved. This CDR3 has 12 amino acids. V was cut by 3 bases and J by 6 bases, with 9 bases left in between. The CDR3: CASSFTTGEQYF. Here the CDR3 DNA reads TGTGCCAGCAGTTTTACCACGGGCGAGCAGTACTTC.

This sequence joins TRBV6-2 or TRBV6-3 and TRBJ1-5; D might be TRBD1 (5 bases). The V gene's germline CDR1 is MNHEY and CDR2 SVGEGT. CDR3 size: 15 residues. V shed 6 bases and J shed 2 bases, with 14 bases lying between them. CDR3 bases: TGTGCCAGCAGCTTATTGGGGGTTGGCAATCAGCCCCAGCATTTT. It specifies CASSLLGVGNQPQHF.

The table lists this clonotype with a few counts. V and J are TRBV7-2 and TRBJ2-1, with 10 bases that match TRBD2. Germline loops: CDR1 SGHTA, CDR2 FQGNSA. The CDR3 extends over 16 amino acids. V dropped 3 bases and J dropped 6; count of bases not matched to a gene: 8. CDR3 amino acids: CASSLRGASGSNEQFF. For the CDR3, the DNA is TGTGCCAGCAGCTTGCGGGGGGCTAGCGGGAGCAATGAGCAGTTCTTC.

V is TRBV12-3 or TRBV12-4 and J is TRBJ1-2, with 8 positions matching TRBD1. The CDR3 loop spans 13 amino acids. V shed 4 bases, J shed 5 bases, and the junction held 3 bases outside the gene matches. The CDR3 DNA sequence: TGTGCCAGCAGTTCAGGGGGCTGGTATGGCTACACCTTC. The encoded protein is CASSSGGWYGYTF.